What follows describes a single T cell receptor (beta chain). Other DNA sequences from this sample encode an identical CDR3 as well. This sample stems from a study of blood T cell repertoires in COVID-19. At the level of the study: PBMCs, B-cell-depleted T cells, or T cells were the source of the cDNA or gDNA that made up the material.

Between the trimmed V and J ends, which lost 3 bases and 2 bases, there was a span of 11 bases. The germline CDR1 and CDR2 sequences are SNHLY and FYNNEI. This CDR3 comprises 14 residues. Using immunoSEQ multiplex PCR, the repertoire was profiled, and TCRdb retains in-frame clones only, with some absent. The table lists 120,000 or so clones, more than 60% of them singletons. Material: peripheral blood. The sequence derives from a man aged 50-59 years with acute or convalescent COVID-19. The chain combines TRBV2 with TRBJ2-7, with D possibly TRBD2 on 5 matching bases. The CDR3 DNA follows: TGTGCCAGCAGTGATAGGACGGGGACCTACGAGCAGTACTTC. Its translation: CASSDRTGTYEQYF. Supplemented by reference TRBV2 and TRBJ2-7, the full variable domain reads EPEVTQTPSHQVTQMGQEVILRCVPISNHLYFYWYRQILGQKVEFLVSFYNNEISEKSEIFDDQFSVERPDGSNFTLKIRSTKLEDSAMYFCASSDRTGTYEQYFGPGTRLTVT.